Sequencing of this TCR beta chain was carried out in a study of neoadjuvant anti-PD-1 for oral cavity cancer (dated by TCRdb to 2020 to 2023). Looking at the study overall: Before curative-intent surgical resection, most patients were given three to four biweekly doses of nivolumab at 3 mg/kg. Patients who did not progress were given a fourth nivolumab dose at about day 43 and had definitive surgical resection on days 50-56. Responders were defined as patients with complete response, partial response or stable disease by RECIST 1.1; non-responders were defined as patients with progression. The parent correlative cohort included around twelve patients, with an approximately 32% response rate.

For survey sequencing, tumor libraries mostly used about 5 ug of input genomic DNA, with two replicates for each sample. The immunoSEQ hsTCRbeta kit was used to prepare TCRbeta libraries according to the manufacturer's instructions. The completed libraries were mixed into a single pool at 3 nM, then sequenced with an Illumina NovaSeq 6000 S4 flow cell. In the authors' own workflow: The immunoSEQ Analyzer was used for raw data preprocessing and quality control. The analysis was restricted to productive rearrangements, with each unique CDR3 amino acid sequence defining a clonotype. Repertoire clonality was estimated as the Gini-Simpson index, which was calculated using the R package tcR. Student's t test was used to compare Gini indices, and Pearson correlation was used to assess associations with tumor size change. Sourced from immuneACCESS, this table was stored by TCRdb with only in-frame sequences that have V and J called. A share of the clones is absent; for the studies checked, an unresolved V gene accounts for under half, and the remainder has no known explanation. That table furnishes V, J and clone size, whereas the DNA furnished D and trimming. The sample table holds about 37,000 clones, of which 30% to 40% were seen once. Together, the top ten hold around 15% of the sample.

Counted from cysteine to phenylalanine, this CDR3 has 11 amino acids. Only CDR3 DNA is held: 33 bases, read in frame from base 1. The germline ends are 12 bases apart after V is trimmed by 8 bases and J by 9 bases. According to the germline V gene, CDR1 reads MDHEN and CDR2 reads SYDVKM. The time point label here, explained by the study, means: after neoadjuvant nivolumab, at surgical resection. The patients had newly diagnosed stage II-IVA oral cavity squamous cell carcinoma and had not received any prior systemic or radiation treatment. Everyone in the cohort had locally advanced, HPV-negative oral cavity squamous cell carcinoma. Samples came from a longitudinal correlative study of a single-arm phase II trial of neoadjuvant nivolumab in oral cavity squamous cell carcinoma. Subject-matched pre- and post-treatment PBMCs and tumors from three responders and three non-responders underwent genomic DNA-based TCRbeta sequencing. For tumor tissue, genomic DNA extraction relied on the Maxwell RSC DNA from Tissue kit.

Concerning this clone itself: What antigen it recognizes has not been identified. Nothing much larger sits one base from this clone, and base qualities are not available.

General study outcomes and caveats: Higher pretreatment blood Treg/Th17 ratios correlated with both higher pretreatment blood TCRbeta clonality and lower post-treatment tumor TCRbeta clonality. The TCR analyses had only three patients in each response group, and the authors called for validation in larger cohorts. Larger post-treatment sizes of preexisting intratumoral clones correlated with greater tumor shrinkage, suggesting expansion of preexisting clones contributed to response.

The source was tumor tissue, collected after nivolumab (anti-PD-1) treatment. The sequence is built from TRBV28 and TRBJ2-3, with the D gene not confidently named. The clonotype originates from a person between 40 and 79 years old with oral cavity squamous cell carcinoma. The sequenced DNA: TGTGCCAGCGTAAAGGAACAAACGCAGTATTTT. Protein translation: CASVKEQTQYF. With the portions outside the CDR3 filled from the reference TRBV28 and TRBJ2-3 genes, the complete variable region becomes DVKVTQSSRYLVKRTGEKVFLECVQDMDHENMFWYRQDPGLGLRLIYFSYDVKMKEKGDIPEGYSVSREKKERFSLILESASTNQTSMYLCASVKEQTQYFGPGTRLTVL.